The text below deals with one T cell receptor (beta chain). What it binds is unknown. Germline V gene data show CDR1 as SGHNT and CDR2 as YYREEE (reference sequence). V lost 0 bases to trimming and J lost 2 bases; unmatched junction nucleotides: 4. The CDR3 has 15 amino acids. Donors were nominally healthy when sampled, though unrecorded immune exposures were likely. This record belongs to a study of cytomegalovirus exposure and HLA in healthy donors. Study background: Assignment to the Caucasian-associated ancestry cluster applied to more than 75% of the approximately 400 genotyped donors. Findings and caveats of the study: Associated with cytomegalovirus, according to the listing, were 170 or so TCR beta chains. Generally TCR sequences proved uncommon, though certain public TCRs appeared in numerous donors.

Primers for the PCR totalled 60 Vbeta and 13 Jbeta. The assay was immunoSEQ multiplex PCR, and TCRdb's table has in-frame clones only and misses some. In the table there are more than 130,000 clones, 73% of which are singletons. The chain is built from TRBV5-4 and TRBJ2-7; 8 bases line up with TRBD2. The sequence came from a human donor in good health. Sequenced material: PBMCs. The CDR3 loop is CASSLGSGGPYEQYF. CDR3 sequence (DNA): TGTGCCAGCAGCTTGGGGTCGGGGGGGCCCTACGAGCAGTACTTC.